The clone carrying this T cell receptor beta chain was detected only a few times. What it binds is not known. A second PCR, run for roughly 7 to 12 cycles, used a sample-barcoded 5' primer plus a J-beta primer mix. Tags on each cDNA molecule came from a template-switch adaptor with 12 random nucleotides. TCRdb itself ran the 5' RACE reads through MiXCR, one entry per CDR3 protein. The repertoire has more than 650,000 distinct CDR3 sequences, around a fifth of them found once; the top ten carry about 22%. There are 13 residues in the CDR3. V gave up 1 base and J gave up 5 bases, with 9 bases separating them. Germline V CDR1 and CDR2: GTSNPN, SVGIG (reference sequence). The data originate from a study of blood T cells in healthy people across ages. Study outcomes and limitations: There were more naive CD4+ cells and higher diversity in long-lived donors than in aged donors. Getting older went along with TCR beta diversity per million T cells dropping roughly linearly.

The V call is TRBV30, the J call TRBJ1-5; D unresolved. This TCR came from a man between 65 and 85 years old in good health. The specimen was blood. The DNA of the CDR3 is TGTGCCTGGAGTGGAGAGTTGGATCAGCCCCAGCATTTT. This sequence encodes CAWSGELDQPQHF.